One sample yielded the 9 T cell receptor beta chains listed below, sequenced in a study of cytotoxic CD8 clonotypes in ibrutinib-treated CLL (dated by TCRdb to the early 2020s). The library was made by the immunoSEQ multiplex PCR assay. TCRdb took over this immuneACCESS table, retaining in-frame rearrangements with V and J assigned. Such tables are incomplete; in checked studies, under half of the missing clones stem from an unresolved V gene, and the remainder is unexplained. The sample table lists almost 85,000 clones, approximately 86% of them with a count of one. The ten largest account for roughly 5.4% of the sample. Sequenced here: PBMCs, sampled before ibrutinib treatment. These receptors were obtained from a human donor with chronic lymphocytic leukemia.

The chain has TRBV28 and TRBJ2-7; no clear D. Germline V gene lookup returns CDR1 MDHEN and CDR2 SYDVKM. CDR3 length: 14 amino acids. V was trimmed by 5 bases and J by 6 bases, leaving 17 bases between them. CDR3 nucleotides: TGTGCCAGCAGTACGTGGACCAGTTCTAGCGAGCAGTACTTC. Translation gives CASSTWTSSSEQYF.

The chain joins TRBV10-3 to TRBJ1-4; D uncertain. The CDR3 has 15 residues. Trimming pared 0 bases from V and 4 bases from J, leaving 9 bases between. Germline V gene lookup returns CDR1 ENHRY and CDR2 SYGVKD. Here the CDR3 reads CAISESGANNEKLFF. The CDR3 region has the DNA TGTGCCATCAGTGAGTCGGGAGCTAATAATGAAAAACTGTTTTTT.

The J gene is TRBJ1-1, the V gene TRBV7-6; 7 nucleotides align to TRBD1. With V trimmed by 5 bases and J by 9 bases, 6 bases remained unmatched. This CDR3 has 12 amino acids. Germline CDR1 reads SGHVS; CDR2 reads FNYEAQ. For the CDR3, the DNA is TGTGCCAGCAGCCCGATGGGACAGAAAGCTTTCTTT. Translating it yields CASSPMGQKAFF.

J is TRBJ2-3 and V is TRBV7-3, with 8 nucleotides matching TRBD2. This CDR3 comprises 14 residues. The V segment lost 2 bases and the J segment 4 bases; nucleotides outside the gene matches: 2. CDR1 and CDR2 from the germline V gene are SGHTA and FQGTGA. The CDR3 coding sequence is TGTGCCAGCAGCTTAGCGGGAGGTGCAGATACGCAGTATTTT. Protein: CASSLAGGADTQYF.

This rearrangement joins TRBV28 to TRBJ2-2; TRBD2 aligns across 8 bases. Per germline, CDR1 MDHEN and CDR2 SYDVKM. Trimming removed 9 bases from V and 1 base from J; junction bases left unmatched: 4. The CDR3 spans 14 residues. CDR3 sequence reads: CASRAGGNTGELFF. For the CDR3, the DNA is TGTGCCAGTAGGGCGGGAGGGAACACCGGGGAGCTGTTTTTT.

In its sample, this clone was seen once. The V call is TRBV28, the J call TRBJ1-5; TRBD1 agrees at 9 bases. The ends lost 7 bases at V and 9 bases at J; junction bases unmatched: 7. The CDR3 is 13 residues long. Germline values: CDR1 MDHEN, CDR2 SYDVKM. This CDR3 reads CASKTGGVRPQHF. In nucleotides, the CDR3 is TGTGCCAGCAAAACAGGGGGCGTCAGGCCCCAGCATTTT. The variable domain in full, with the rest retrieved from reference TRBV28 and TRBJ1-5, is DVKVTQSSRYLVKRTGEKVFLECVQDMDHENMFWYRQDPGLGLRLIYFSYDVKMKEKGDIPEGYSVSREKKERFSLILESASTNQTSMYLCASKTGGVRPQHFGDGTRLSIL.

The chain employs TRBV25-1 and TRBJ1-4; no definite D call. V dropped 7 bases and J dropped 7 bases, with 13 bases sitting between them. The CDR3 is made up of 13 amino acids. Germline V gene data show CDR1 as MGHDK and CDR2 as SYGVNS. The CDR3 sequence: CASKAQLIEKLFF. Written as DNA, the CDR3 is TGTGCCAGCAAGGCCCAACTAATTGAAAAACTGTTTTTT. The entire variable domain, with the rest obtained from reference TRBV25-1 and TRBJ1-4, is as follows: EADIYQTPRYLVIGTGKKITLECSQTMGHDKMYWYQQDPGMELHLIHYSYGVNSTEKGDLSSESTVSRIRTEHFPLTLESARPSHTSQYLCASKAQLIEKLFFGSGTQLSVL.

V is TRBV5-6 and J is TRBJ2-1, with 10 bases that match TRBD1. Germline V gene sequence: CDR1 SGHDT, CDR2 YYEEEE. The length of the CDR3 is 17 residues. V shed 4 bases and J 8 bases; nucleotides not matched to a gene: 15. CDR3 protein: CASSPQVVDRGLDEQFF. The CDR3 DNA is TGTGCCAGCAGCCCCCAAGTGGTCGACAGGGGGCTTGATGAGCAGTTCTTC. Supplemented by reference TRBV5-6 and TRBJ2-1, the full variable domain reads DAGVTQSPTHLIKTRGQQVTLRCSPKSGHDTVSWYQQALGQGPQFIFQYYEEEERQRGNFPDRFSGHQFPNYSSELNVNALLLGDSALYLCASSPQVVDRGLDEQFFGPGTRLTVL.

Note on this clone: The sample contains more than one DNA sequence encoding this CDR3. CDR3 amino acids: CASSYGTGVLSGNTIYF. The CDR3 nucleotides are TGCGCCAGCAGCTACGGGACAGGGGTCCTCTCTGGAAACACCATATATTTT. The gene calls are TRBV5-1 and TRBJ1-3; 10 bases line up with TRBD1. V shed 3 bases and J 0 bases; nucleotides not matched to a gene: 6. The CDR3 loop spans 17 amino acids. Germline V gene data show CDR1 as SGHRS and CDR2 as YFSETQ.